This T cell receptor beta chain was recorded in a study of blood T cell repertoires in COVID-19. Study at large: The cDNA or gDNA used as material had been derived from T cells, B-cell-depleted T cells, or PBMCs.

Recruits, aged roughly 18 to 100 years, lived in 24 US areas. TCRdb's table, derived via immunoSEQ multiplex PCR, lists solely in-frame clones and lacks some. The data contain 250,000 to 300,000 clones, approximately 88% of them singletons. This CDR3 has 15 amino acids. Germline V gene sequence: CDR1 SGHAT, CDR2 FQNNGV. V lost 5 bases to trimming and J lost 2 bases; unmatched junction nucleotides: 9. The sequencing sample was made of PBMCs or T cells enriched from blood (not recorded which). The chain links TRBV11-2 to TRBJ2-7, with TRBD1 identical over 7 bases. The TCR comes from a woman aged 40 to 49 who had recovered from COVID-19. CDR3 nucleotides: TGTGCCAGCAGCAATGACAGGGCAAGACCCTACGAGCAGTACTTC. Its translation is CASSNDRARPYEQYF.